The clone carrying this T cell receptor beta chain turned up a few times. The record originates from a study of T-cell memory formation after mild COVID-19. TCRdb fed the 5' RACE reads into MiXCR, producing one record per CDR3 protein. The sample shows 500,000 to 550,000 distinct CDR3 sequences, about 20% of them seen only once. With 5 bases removed from V and 4 bases from J, the gap between germline ends came to 25 bases. The CDR3 has 18 residues. The chain links TRBV12-3 or TRBV12-4 to TRBJ2-3, with D possibly TRBD2 on 5 matching bases. The sample consisted of PBMCs or a T cell subset sorted from them (not recorded which). The sequence derives from an adult woman who had mild COVID-19 (a few samples of this study predate the infection). Cell type and time point are not known. CDR3 nucleotide sequence: TGTGCCAGCAGTGCTTCTTCTCTAGCAGGTTATGGAGCAGATACGCAGTATTTT. Protein product: CASSASSLAGYGADTQYF.